Presented here are 30 T cell receptor beta chains from one specimen sequenced in a study of PD-1 blockade in mismatch repair-deficient tumors. Clones were sequenced by immunoSEQ multiplex PCR, and TCRdb holds only the in-frame ones, with some missing. Of 120,000 or so clones in the sample, around nine tenths were seen once. The sample here was peripheral blood, taken roughly 70 weeks after starting pembrolizumab. These receptors were collected from an adult with mismatch repair-deficient cancer.

A few counts support this clone. The rearrangement links TRBV4-1 to TRBJ2-2, with D perhaps TRBD1 (6 bases). In germline, CDR1 is MGHRA, CDR2 YSYEKL. Trimming shortened V by 4 bases and J by 1 base, and 7 bases separated the two germline ends. CDR3 length: 14 amino acids. CDR3 in amino acids: CASSLQGNTGELFF. CDR3 DNA: TGCGCCAGCAGCCTACAGGGGAACACCGGGGAGCTGTTTTTT.

This sequence joins TRBV10-3 and TRBJ2-7, with 10 bases fitting TRBD1. V trimming: 4 bases; J trimming: 6 bases; junction bases outside the gene matches: 12. Germline CDR1 ENHRY, CDR2 SYGVKD. This CDR3 spans 16 amino acids. The CDR3 DNA is TGTGCCATCAGTGCCGGGACAGGGGTGTCATTTGGCGAGCAGTACTTC. It yields the protein CAISAGTGVSFGEQYF.

This chain joins TRBV5-1 and TRBJ2-3, with D perhaps matching TRBD1 or TRBD2 (5 bases each). CDR3 length: 15 amino acids. V lost 2 bases, J lost 0 bases, and 10 bases lay in between. Germline-derived CDR1 and CDR2 are SGHRS and YFSETQ. The CDR3 loop is CASSFWGGSTDTQYF. For the CDR3, the DNA is TGCGCCAGCAGCTTTTGGGGCGGGAGCACAGATACGCAGTATTTT.

The genes are TRBV29-1 and TRBJ2-3; 9 bases align to TRBD2. Germline V gene sequence: CDR1 SQVTM, CDR2 ANQGSEA. The ends lost 3 bases at V and 4 bases at J; junction bases unmatched: 8. The CDR3 has 15 residues. The CDR3 DNA follows: TGCAGCGTTGATAAGCGGGAGGTGGGCGCAGATACGCAGTATTTT. Its protein product is CSVDKREVGADTQYF.

The chain joins TRBV7-2 to TRBJ2-7, with a weak D call TRBD2 (6 bases). This CDR3 is 17 amino acids long. The V gene lost 1 base and the J gene lost 6 bases, with 22 bases spanning the gap. Germline loops: CDR1 SGHTA, CDR2 FQGNSA. As DNA, the CDR3 is TGTGCCAGCAGCTTAGTCGCTGGGGAGGCGAGCTCGCGCGAGCAGTACTTC. It specifies CASSLVAGEASSREQYF.

The V gene is TRBV7-2, the J gene TRBJ1-5, with no clear D. V lost 5 bases, J lost 2 bases, and 13 bases lay in between. Germline CDR1 reads SGHTA; CDR2 reads FQGNSA. This CDR3 has 15 amino acids. CDR3 in DNA: TGTGCCAGCAGCCGATATCCTGCGGGCAATCAGCCCCAGCATTTT. It yields the protein CASSRYPAGNQPQHF.

The chain carries TRBV21-1 and TRBJ1-5. TRBV21-1 is marked as a pseudogene. The CDR3 has 15 amino acids. CDR3 DNA sequence: TGTGCCAGCAGGGGGGAGGACTTGGGCAATCAGCCCCAGCATTTT. This encodes CASRGEDLGNQPQHF.

This chain connects TRBV30 to TRBJ1-1; D unclear. There are 11 residues in the CDR3. Trimming took 7 bases from V and 1 from J, leaving 7 bases between them. Germline V gene lookup returns CDR1 GTSNPN and CDR2 SVGIG (reference sequence). The CDR3 sequence: CASTGNTEAFF. The CDR3 DNA follows: TGTGCCTCTACGGGGAACACTGAAGCTTTCTTT.

V gene TRBV2 combines with J gene TRBJ2-6; D is perhaps TRBD1 (5 bases). The length of the CDR3 is 16 residues. Germline-derived CDR1 and CDR2 are SNHLY and FYNNEI. V was shortened by 0 bases and J by 1 base, with 7 bases between the two germline ends. CDR3 sequence reads: CASSEARGSGANVLTF. CDR3 bases: TGTGCCAGCAGTGAAGCTAGGGGATCTGGGGCCAACGTCCTGACTTTC.

The genes are TRBV7-9 and TRBJ2-2; 9 positions agree with TRBD2. The CDR3 has 17 amino acids. Per germline, CDR1 SEHNR and CDR2 FQNEAQ (reference sequence). V shed 7 bases, J shed 5 bases, and the junction held 14 bases outside the gene matches. CDR3 in DNA: TGTGCCAGCAAAGGAACTAGCGGGCTCCCGAGGACCGGGGAGCTGTTTTTT. Translating it yields CASKGTSGLPRTGELFF.

This chain connects TRBV5-1 to TRBJ2-5; 8 bases line up with TRBD1. V lost 4 bases, J lost 2 bases, and 7 bases stayed unmatched. The CDR3 loop spans 15 amino acids. Germline V gives CDR1 SGHRS, CDR2 YFSETQ. The CDR3 DNA reads TGCGCCAGCAGCCCCGGCCGGACAGGGCAAGAGACCCAGTACTTC. This gives the protein CASSPGRTGQETQYF.

The genes are TRBV5-1 and TRBJ1-1; D ambiguous. The CDR3 spans 13 residues. Germline V lookup: CDR1 SGHRS, CDR2 YFSETQ. Trimming left V 2 bases short and J 2 bases short, with 7 bases between. Written as DNA, the CDR3 is TGCGCCAGCAGCTTTTGGGTCAACACTGAAGCTTTCTTT. It is translated as CASSFWVNTEAFF.

V gene TRBV7-3 combines with J gene TRBJ1-1, with TRBD1 matching over 7 bases. CDR1 and CDR2 from the germline V gene are SGHTA and FQGTGA. This CDR3 spans 13 amino acids. V gave up 4 bases and J gave up 11 bases; unmatched junction bases: 10. This CDR3 reads CASSSQSGGLAFF. DNA of the CDR3: TGTGCCAGCAGCTCTCAGTCAGGGGGATTGGCTTTCTTT.

This chain connects TRBV7-2 to TRBJ2-7, with D possibly matching TRBD1 (6 bases). Germline V lookup: CDR1 SGHTA, CDR2 FQGNSA. V lost 2 bases and J lost 6, with 17 bases in between. The CDR3 extends over 15 amino acids. The CDR3: CASSLMGAGDTEQYF. CDR3 DNA: TGTGCCAGCAGCTTAATGGGGGCCGGTGATACCGAGCAGTACTTC.

The gene calls are TRBV11-1 and TRBJ2-1; the match to TRBD2 covers 7 bases. Germline values: CDR1 SGHAT, CDR2 FQDESV (reference sequence). V was clipped by 4 bases and J by 7 bases; unmatched bases: 10. The CDR3 runs 15 residues. The CDR3 region has the DNA TGTGCCAGCAGCTCGCTGAGCGGGATTGGGAATGAGCAGTTCTTC. Encoded protein: CASSSLSGIGNEQFF.

The chain recombines TRBV19 with TRBJ2-7; tentative D call: TRBD1 (7 bases). CDR1 is LNHDA and CDR2 is SQIVND in the germline V gene (reference sequence). V was clipped by 4 bases and J by 6 bases, with 10 bases between them. The CDR3 is 12 residues long. The CDR3 loop reads CASSNQGGEQYF. CDR3 in DNA: TGTGCCAGTAGTAATCAGGGGGGCGAGCAGTACTTC.

The chain combines TRBV5-1 with TRBJ2-7, with a possible D match to TRBD2 (6 bases). This CDR3 is built from 17 residues. The V end was cut by 2 bases, the J end by 2 bases, with 20 bases between. Germline CDR1 reads SGHRS; CDR2 reads YFSETQ. CDR3 bases: TGCGCCAGCAGCTTCTCTCTCGACCCGGGGGATCCCTACGAGCAGTACTTC. Protein product: CASSFSLDPGDPYEQYF.

This rearrangement joins TRBV7-9 to TRBJ2-7; 13 nucleotides agree with TRBD2. The CDR3 contains 18 residues. The V segment lost 5 bases and the J segment 2 bases; nucleotides outside the gene matches: 12. The germline V gene has CDR1 SEHNR and CDR2 FQNEAQ (reference sequence). The DNA of the CDR3 is TGTGCCAGCAGCCTGTGGACTAGCGGGAGTAGCCTCCCCTACGAGCAGTACTTC. Translated: CASSLWTSGSSLPYEQYF. Full variable domain (remainder filled in from reference TRBV7-9 and TRBJ2-7): DTGVSQNPRHKITKRGQNVTFRCDPISEHNRLYWYRQTLGQGPEFLTYFQNEAQLEKSRLLSDRFSAERPKGSFSTLEIQRTEQGDSAMYLCASSLWTSGSSLPYEQYFGPGTRLTVT.

This clone showed up just a few times. The gene calls are TRBV2 and TRBJ2-7; the D gene could be TRBD1 or TRBD2 (5 bases each). V lost 4 bases and J 3 bases, leaving 13 bases between the germline ends. Germline V gene data show CDR1 as SNHLY and CDR2 as FYNNEI. The CDR3 has 14 amino acids. This chain's CDR3 is CASSGQGTFYEQYF. As DNA, the CDR3 is TGTGCCAGCAGTGGACAAGGGACCTTCTACGAGCAGTACTTC.

This clone appeared a single time. The chain links TRBV28 to TRBJ2-7; TRBD1 matches 9 bases. Germline trimming cut 7 bases from V and 3 bases from J; bases unmatched to any gene: 4. The CDR3 covers 13 residues. The germline V gene encodes CDR1 MDHEN and CDR2 SYDVKM. CDR3 residues: CASKGTGHYEQYF. The DNA for the CDR3 is TGTGCCAGCAAAGGGACAGGGCACTACGAGCAGTACTTC.

The chain is built from TRBV27 and TRBJ2-3; TRBD1 matches at 12 bases. With 7 bases clipped from V and 4 bases from J, the junction kept 12 bases outside the gene matches. The CDR3 covers 17 residues. CDR1 is MNHEY and CDR2 is SMNVEV in the germline V gene (reference sequence). The chain's CDR3 is CASTPLGTGGIADTQYF. The CDR3 DNA follows: TGTGCCAGCACCCCTTTAGGGACAGGGGGCATTGCAGATACGCAGTATTTT.

This sequence joins TRBV4-2 and TRBJ2-6; 8 bases match TRBD1. The CDR3 is 19 residues long. After removal of 0 bases from V and 0 bases from J, the junction contained 7 bases not matched to a gene. In germline, CDR1 is LGHNA, CDR2 YNFKEQ. CDR3 region: CASSQDSRQGISGANVLTF. CDR3 DNA: TGTGCCAGCAGCCAAGATTCTCGACAGGGGATCTCTGGGGCCAACGTCCTGACTTTC.

The chain is built from TRBV25-1 and TRBJ1-2; 8 positions agree with TRBD1. Germline assignment: CDR1 MGHDK and CDR2 SYGVNS. The CDR3 is made up of 13 amino acids. J lost 7 bases, V lost 4 bases, and 5 bases had no gene match. DNA of the CDR3: TGTGCCAGCAGTGTGCCAGGGGGCAGTGGCTACACCTTC. Encoded protein: CASSVPGGSGYTF.

The chain joins TRBV5-4 to TRBJ2-7, with D perhaps TRBD1 or TRBD2 (5 bases each). The CDR3 runs to 17 residues. V was shortened by 0 bases and J by 0 bases, with 16 bases between the two germline ends. Germline loops: CDR1 SGHNT, CDR2 YYREEE (reference sequence). For the CDR3, the DNA is TGTGCCAGCAGCTTGGCCGTACAGGAGGCCTCCTCCTACGAGCAGTACTTC. Translating it yields CASSLAVQEASSYEQYF.

This rearrangement joins TRBV4-1 to TRBJ2-2, with TRBD1 matching over 9 bases. V dropped 7 bases and J dropped 5; count of bases not matched to a gene: 8. CDR1 and CDR2 from the germline V gene are MGHRA and YSYEKL. CDR3 length: 15 amino acids. The CDR3 region is CASNDRGTGTGELFF. In nucleotides, the CDR3 is TGCGCCAGCAATGACAGGGGGACAGGGACCGGGGAGCTGTTTTTT.

The chain links TRBV27 to TRBJ2-1, with D tentatively TRBD2 (5 bases). The CDR3 runs to 16 residues. Trimming left V 6 bases short and J 2 bases short, with 17 bases between. The V gene's germline CDR1 is MNHEY and CDR2 SMNVEV (reference sequence). The CDR3 spells CASSAKEVTPYNEQFF. DNA of the CDR3: TGTGCCAGCAGCGCGAAGGAGGTGACACCCTACAATGAGCAGTTCTTC.

The chain links TRBV5-1 to TRBJ2-2; D uncertain. Germline assignment: CDR1 SGHRS and CDR2 YFSETQ. CDR3 length: 18 amino acids. Trimming shortened V by 0 bases and J by 4 bases, and 19 bases separated the two germline ends. This CDR3 is CASSLVSGFRARTGELFF. CDR3 bases: TGCGCCAGCAGCTTGGTTTCAGGTTTCCGGGCCCGCACCGGGGAGCTGTTTTTT.

V is TRBV7-9 and J is TRBJ2-2, with 10 nucleotides matching TRBD2. The V and J ends lost 3 bases and 7 bases, in that order; junction bases with no gene match: 2. This CDR3 has 14 amino acids. CDR1 is SEHNR and CDR2 is FQNEAQ in the germline V gene (reference sequence). Written as DNA, the CDR3 is TGTGCCAGCAGCTTCACTAGCGGGGACGGGGAGCTGTTTTTT. This gives the protein CASSFTSGDGELFF.

This chain connects TRBV10-2 to TRBJ2-1; TRBD2 might be the D (6 bases). Germline lookup yields CDR1 WSHSY and CDR2 SAAADI. The CDR3 length is 16 residues. Trimming removed 0 bases at V and 3 bases at J, with 12 bases between. CDR3: CASSESGGRYYNEQFF. The CDR3 bases are TGCGCCAGCAGTGAGTCTGGGGGGAGGTACTACAATGAGCAGTTCTTC.

This chain uses TRBV30 with TRBJ2-7, with D perhaps being TRBD1 or TRBD2 (5 bases each). Per the germline V gene, CDR1 is GTSNPN and CDR2 is SVGIG (reference sequence). The CDR3 loop spans 14 amino acids. V lost 1 base and J 3 bases, leaving 13 bases between the germline ends. In nucleotides, the CDR3 is TGTGCCTGGAGTGGCCGGGACGGCTACTACGAGCAGTACTTC. Translation: CAWSGRDGYYEQYF.